A single sample is the source of the 28 T cell receptor beta chains below, sequenced in a study of shared clonotypes between healthy human individuals. Generated by immunoSEQ multiplex PCR, the TCRdb table keeps only in-frame clones and is missing some. The repertoire holds around 2.5 million clones, with over 85% as singletons. The sample consisted of naive CD4+ T cells from PBMCs. The sample's subset: CD45RA+ positively selected. The origin of the receptors is a man between 18 and 35 years old in good health. Some clones in this sample may be carry-over from other donors' samples.

Remarks on this clone: This same CDR3 is encoded by further DNA sequences in the sample. The gene calls are TRBV28 and TRBJ1-2; 10 nucleotides align to TRBD1. V lost 4 bases, J lost 2 bases, and 1 base stayed unmatched. CDR3 length equals 14 residues. Germline CDR1 MDHEN, CDR2 SYDVKM. This CDR3 is CASSSGQGNYGYTF. CDR3 sequence (DNA): TGTGCCAGCAGTTCGGGACAGGGGAACTATGGCTACACCTTC.

This clone has just a few counts. The V gene is TRBV10-3, the J gene TRBJ2-7, with 7 nucleotides matching TRBD2. This CDR3 contains 14 residues. The junction had 4 bases not matched to a gene; V was cut back by 2 bases and J by 3 bases. CDR1 is ENHRY, CDR2 SYGVKD, per germline. CDR3 sequence: CAISEVGLVYEQYF. The DNA for the CDR3 is TGTGCCATCAGTGAGGTCGGACTAGTCTACGAGCAGTACTTC.

The rearrangement joins TRBV18 to TRBJ1-1; D might be TRBD1 (5 bases). V was cut by 3 bases and J by 7 bases, with 21 bases left in between. The CDR3 loop spans 16 amino acids. CDR1 and CDR2 from the germline V gene are KGHSH and LQKENI. CDR3 sequence (DNA): TGTGCCAGCTCACCCCACCCCAGGTTTGATGGGGGTGAAGCTTTCTTT. Protein sequence: CASSPHPRFDGGEAFF. The full variable domain, completed using reference TRBV18 and TRBJ1-1, is NAGVMQNPRHLVRRRGQEARLRCSPMKGHSHVYWYRQLPEEGLKFMVYLQKENIIDESGMPKERFSAEFPKEGPSILRIQQVVRGDSAAYFCASSPHPRFDGGEAFFGQGTRLTVV.

The V and J genes are TRBV9 and TRBJ2-3, with D possibly TRBD2 on 6 matching bases. The V and J ends lost 0 bases and 10 bases respectively, with 12 bases between them. CDR3 length equals 13 residues. Germline CDR1 SGDLS, CDR2 YYNGEE. This CDR3 is CASSVGEDRSQYF. CDR3 nucleotides: TGTGCCAGCAGCGTAGGGGAGGATCGGTCGCAGTATTTT. Together with reference TRBV9 and TRBJ2-3, the CDR3 gives the full variable domain: DSGVTQTPKHLITATGQRVTLRCSPRSGDLSVYWYQQSLDQGLQFLIQYYNGEERAKGNILERFSAQQFPDLHSELNLSSLELGDSALYFCASSVGEDRSQYFGPGTRLTVL.

The chain is built from TRBV2 and TRBJ2-4; 7 bases line up with TRBD1. Germline V gene data show CDR1 as SNHLY and CDR2 as FYNNEI. The CDR3 totals 16 residues. V trimming: 8 bases; J trimming: 0 bases; junction bases outside the gene matches: 10. The CDR3 DNA follows: TGTGCCAGCGGGGGACAGATAAGACTAGCCAAAAACATTCAGTACTTC. The encoded protein is CASGGQIRLAKNIQYF.

The V and J genes are TRBV6-1 and TRBJ2-3, with D uncertain. From germline, CDR1 is MNHNS and CDR2 SASEGT. V shed 7 bases and J shed 3 bases, with 14 bases lying between them. This CDR3 is built from 14 residues. CDR3 in amino acids: CASTLSLGTDTQYF. For the CDR3, the DNA is TGTGCCAGCACCCTCAGTTTGGGGACAGATACGCAGTATTTT.

V usage is TRBV28 and J usage is TRBJ1-4; 10 bases line up with TRBD1. This CDR3 spans 14 amino acids. Germline trimming cut 6 bases from V and 12 bases from J; bases unmatched to any gene: 10. Germline loops: CDR1 MDHEN, CDR2 SYDVKM. The CDR3 loop reads CASRDGTGVGQLFF. The CDR3, as DNA: TGTGCCAGCAGAGACGGGACAGGGGTTGGTCAACTGTTTTTT.

This chain links TRBV18 with TRBJ2-3; 10 nucleotides align to TRBD2. Trimming removed 5 bases from V and 6 bases from J; junction bases left unmatched: 8. This CDR3 region has 15 residues. Germline values: CDR1 KGHSH, CDR2 LQKENI. The CDR3 nucleotides read TGTGCCAGCTCAAGGGATCTAGCGGGAGACGATACGCAGTATTTT. Translation: CASSRDLAGDDTQYF.

V is TRBV6-6 and J is TRBJ1-2; D unclear. Germline V gives CDR1 MNHNY, CDR2 SVGAGI (reference sequence). The CDR3 length is 15 residues. V dropped 2 bases and J dropped 0 bases, with 10 bases sitting between them. CDR3 loop: CASSYPRSANYGYTF. In DNA form, the CDR3 reads TGTGCCAGCAGTTACCCCCGGTCCGCTAACTATGGCTACACCTTC.

The V and J genes are TRBV28 and TRBJ2-5, with 7 bases fitting TRBD1. The J call may be incorrect, as the DNA end agrees better with TRBJ2-7. This CDR3 has 14 residues. Germline loops: CDR1 MDHEN, CDR2 SYDVKM. The CDR3 spells CASSSGTVVGEQYF. CDR3 DNA sequence: TGTGCCAGCAGTTCCGGGACAGTGGTGGGCGAGCAGTACTTC.

The rearrangement links TRBV11-2 to TRBJ2-7; 8 nucleotides line up with TRBD2. Germline CDR1 SGHAT, CDR2 FQNNGV. This CDR3 spans 16 amino acids. V gave up 4 bases and J gave up 2 bases; unmatched junction bases: 10. The CDR3 loop reads CASSWAGGPLAYEQYF. The DNA for the CDR3 is TGTGCCAGCAGCTGGGCGGGAGGACCCCTCGCCTACGAGCAGTACTTC.

This sequence joins TRBV5-1 and TRBJ2-7, with D perhaps TRBD2 (5 bases). The CDR3 loop spans 16 amino acids. Germline lookup yields CDR1 SGHRS and CDR2 YFSETQ. Trimming cost V 0 bases and J 9 bases, with 22 bases left between them. The CDR3 coding sequence is TGCGCCAGCAGCTTGGAACTAGGTCGGACTCCCTCGGTGCAGTACTTC. It codes for CASSLELGRTPSVQYF.

The V gene is TRBV30, the J gene TRBJ2-1, with a possible D match to TRBD1 (6 bases). CDR1 GTSNPN and CDR2 SVGIG come from the germline V gene (reference sequence). Trimming shortened V by 2 bases and J by 13 bases, and 15 bases separated the two germline ends. This CDR3 contains 12 residues. The chain's CDR3 is CAWSLDRDTQFF. The CDR3 DNA reads as TGTGCCTGGAGTCTAGACCGGGACACCCAGTTCTTC.

The chain joins TRBV27 to TRBJ1-4; tentative D call: TRBD1 (5 bases). Trimming took 5 bases from V and 0 from J, leaving 13 bases between them. The CDR3 has 16 residues. Germline loops: CDR1 MNHEY, CDR2 SMNVEV (reference sequence). The CDR3 sequence: CASSLEGYATNEKLFF. In DNA form, the CDR3 reads TGTGCCAGCAGTCTCGAGGGGTACGCAACTAATGAAAAACTGTTTTTT.

This clone appeared a single time. The chain couples TRBV11-2 to TRBJ2-5; TRBD2 is a possible D gene (8 bases). The length of the CDR3 is 17 residues. Trimming shortened V by 3 bases and J by 4 bases, and 21 bases separated the two germline ends. Germline V gives CDR1 SGHAT, CDR2 FQNNGV. The CDR3 loop reads CASSFQLSGGGAETQYF. CDR3 nucleotides: TGTGCCAGCAGCTTCCAACTCTCGGGAGGGGGCGCAGAGACCCAGTACTTC.

Concerning this clone: The sample contains more than one DNA sequence encoding this CDR3. The chain uses TRBV18 and TRBJ2-2, with 11 bases lining up with TRBD2. Germline V gene data show CDR1 as KGHSH and CDR2 as LQKENI. The CDR3 has 17 residues. V was pared by 3 bases and J by 0 bases, with 3 bases of the junction left unmatched. This chain's CDR3 is CASSPGTSGTNTGELFF. CDR3 sequence (DNA): TGTGCCAGCTCACCTGGGACTAGCGGTACGAACACCGGGGAGCTGTTTTTT.

The rearrangement joins TRBV7-8 to TRBJ2-1; D is unclear. The V and J ends lost 0 bases and 3 bases respectively, with 6 bases between them. This CDR3 region has 14 residues. Germline CDR1 is SGHVS and CDR2 is FQNEAQ. CDR3 region: CASSLAKDYNEQFF. The CDR3 nucleotides are TGTGCCAGCAGCTTAGCTAAGGACTACAATGAGCAGTTCTTC.

The chain couples TRBV15 to TRBJ2-1; 9 nucleotides match TRBD2. The CDR3 has 14 residues. Germline V CDR1 and CDR2: LNHNV, YYDKDF (reference sequence). The V gene end was trimmed by 4 bases and the J gene end by 9 bases; junction bases not matched to a gene: 7. CDR3 in amino acids: CATSKLGTSSEQFF. The DNA of the CDR3 is TGTGCCACCAGCAAATTAGGGACTAGCAGTGAGCAGTTCTTC.

A note on this clone: Other DNA sequences of this sample code for an identical CDR3. This rearrangement joins TRBV5-1 to TRBJ1-4; D remains ambiguous. The CDR3 extends over 14 amino acids. Germline values: CDR1 SGHRS, CDR2 YFSETQ. Between the trimmed V and J ends, which lost 4 bases and 5 bases, there was a span of 12 bases. Here the CDR3 DNA reads TGCGCCAGCAGCCTCGGCGGATCCAATGAAAAACTGTTTTTT. Protein: CASSLGGSNEKLFF.

This chain joins TRBV7-9 and TRBJ2-7, with TRBD1 identical over 7 bases. V lost 5 bases, J lost 2 bases, and 12 bases stayed unmatched. Germline assignment: CDR1 SEHNR and CDR2 FQNEAQ (reference sequence). The CDR3 has 16 residues. The CDR3 sequence is CASSQGQPRSAYEQYF. CDR3 DNA sequence: TGTGCCAGCAGCCAGGGACAGCCAAGATCTGCCTACGAGCAGTACTTC. The variable domain in full, with the rest retrieved from reference TRBV7-9 and TRBJ2-7, is DTGVSQNPRHKITKRGQNVTFRCDPISEHNRLYWYRQTLGQGPEFLTYFQNEAQLEKSRLLSDRFSAERPKGSFSTLEIQRTEQGDSAMYLCASSQGQPRSAYEQYFGPGTRLTVT.

This chain uses TRBV7-9 with TRBJ1-5, with 9 bases identical to TRBD1. The CDR3 is made up of 17 amino acids. Unmatched junction bases numbered 10, after V lost 5 bases and J lost 2 bases. Germline CDR1 is SEHNR and CDR2 is FQNEAQ (reference sequence). The CDR3 sequence: CASSHRTGEGGNQPQHF. CDR3 DNA: TGTGCCAGCAGCCACCGGACAGGGGAGGGGGGCAATCAGCCCCAGCATTTT.

This clone was seen just once. As DNA, the CDR3 is TGTGCCTGGGGTCCTAGGGGCAGGGGGCTGGAGACCCAGTACTTC. Encoded protein: CAWGPRGRGLETQYF. The rearrangement uses TRBV30 and TRBJ2-5; 8 bases fit TRBD1. Germline CDR1 GTSNPN, CDR2 SVGIG (reference sequence). CDR3 length equals 15 residues. With V trimmed by 5 bases and J by 5 bases, 13 bases remained unmatched. Looking up the rest from reference TRBV30 and TRBJ2-5 gives the full variable domain: SQTIHQWPATLVQPVGSPLSLECTVEGTSNPNLYWYRQAAGRGLQLLFYSVGIGQISSEVPQNLSASRPQDRQFILSSKKLLLSDSGFYLCAWGPRGRGLETQYFGPGTRLLVL.

This clone showed up just once. The chain couples TRBV5-1 to TRBJ2-2; no clear D gene. The germline gives CDR1 SGHRS, CDR2 YFSETQ. Trimming pared 6 bases from V and 6 bases from J, leaving 9 bases between. The CDR3 covers 12 residues. Written as DNA, the CDR3 is TGCGCCAGCACTAAGGGTTCCGGGGAGCTGTTTTTT. This gives the protein CASTKGSGELFF.

This CDR3 is CASKPGQSDGYTF. The CDR3 bases are TGTGCCAGTAAACCGGGACAGAGTGATGGCTACACCTTC. V gene TRBV28 combines with J gene TRBJ1-2; TRBD1 matches 7 bases. V dropped 9 bases and J dropped 6; count of bases not matched to a gene: 10. This CDR3 has 13 residues. The V gene's germline CDR1 is MDHEN and CDR2 SYDVKM.

The rearrangement joins TRBV7-3 to TRBJ2-5; D call uncertain. The V and J ends lost 1 base and 5 bases respectively, with 8 bases between them. Germline CDR1 and CDR2: SGHTA and FQGTGA. There are 13 residues in the CDR3. As DNA, the CDR3 is TGTGCCAGCAGCTTAAGGTTCGGGGAGACCCAGTACTTC. Translated, it gives CASSLRFGETQYF.

V usage is TRBV5-1 and J usage is TRBJ2-6; D gene unclear. The length of the CDR3 is 15 residues. From germline, CDR1 is SGHRS and CDR2 YFSETQ. Trimming removed 5 bases from V and 2 bases from J, with 11 bases in between. This chain's CDR3 is CASRDPLTGANVLTF. DNA for the CDR3: TGCGCCAGCAGGGACCCCCTAACTGGGGCCAACGTCCTGACTTTC.

This chain connects TRBV19 to TRBJ1-5, with 7 nucleotides matching TRBD1. CDR3 length: 15 residues. V lost 7 bases and J lost 2; bases outside the gene matches: 8. Germline CDR1 reads LNHDA; CDR2 reads SQIVND (reference sequence). This CDR3 is CASTDRAKGNQPQHF. CDR3 nucleotides: TGTGCCAGTACCGACAGGGCAAAGGGCAATCAGCCCCAGCATTTT.

The chain recombines TRBV6-6 with TRBJ2-7; 8 bases map to TRBD1. V was clipped by 2 bases and J by 4 bases; unmatched bases: 4. This CDR3 has 14 amino acids. Germline-derived CDR1 and CDR2 are MNHNY and SVGAGI (reference sequence). CDR3: CASSYTDREYEQYF. CDR3 sequence (DNA): TGTGCCAGCAGTTACACGGACAGGGAGTACGAGCAGTACTTC.